The clone carrying this T cell receptor beta chain was detected only a few times. Its target is not known. This record comes from a study of cytomegalovirus exposure and HLA in healthy donors. Across the whole study: Sequencing of about 200 million T cells in an earlier analysis found 95 million to 120 million unique TCR beta sequences.

PCR involved 60 Vbeta and 13 Jbeta primers. TCRdb's table, derived via immunoSEQ multiplex PCR, lists solely in-frame clones and lacks some. Of around 120,000 clones in the sample, more than 80% were seen once. Study-wide results and limits: The authors later linked a missense DCLRE1C variant to TCR beta V- and J-gene trimming. With DRB1 most and HLA-C fewest, TCR association rates differed between HLA loci in a later analysis.

The clonotype was recovered from a male donor in good health and CMV-seronegative. Sequenced input: PBMCs.

CDR3 sequence reads: CASSLNRGGSYNSPLHF. The CDR3 nucleotides are TGTGCCAGCAGTCTCAACAGGGGAGGCTCCTATAATTCACCCCTCCACTTT. The rearrangement uses TRBV28 and TRBJ1-6, with TRBD1 identical over 7 bases. The germline CDR1 and CDR2 sequences are MDHEN and SYDVKM. The junction had 7 bases not matched to a gene; V was cut back by 5 bases and J by 0 bases. The CDR3 totals 17 residues.